A selection of T cell receptor beta chains follows, all from one sample in a study of T-cell reconstitution after alpha-beta-depleted transplantation in children. A single record per CDR3 protein comes from TCRdb applying MiXCR to the PCR reads. The table records about 200,000 distinct CDR3 sequences, about 7% of them present only once. The sample here was PBMCs, taken before TCRalphabeta/CD19-depleted stem cell transplant. The origin of the receptors is a boy younger than 10 with acute lymphoblastic leukemia, due to receive a stem cell transplant. Each CDR3 is given with its conserved first and last residue. Each record gives: V gene, clone size, J gene, D gene, CDR3 protein, CDR3 DNA. A D gene is named only where the DNA matches it firmly. Clone sizes are given selectively: once, few, many, or a class where the clone is expanded.

>TRBV7-8|NA|TRBJ2-1|TRBD2
CASSLALGLGYNEQFF
TGTGCCAGCAGCTTAGCCTTGGGACTAGGCTACAATGAGCAGTTCTTC
>TRBV28|many|TRBJ1-6|TRBD1
CASSGQGNSPLHF
TGTGCCAGCAGCGGACAGGGGAATTCACCCCTCCACTTT
>TRBV20-1|many|TRBJ2-6|NA
CSATAPSGANVLTF
TGCAGTGCTACAGCCCCCTCTGGGGCCAACGTCCTGACTTTC
>TRBV5-1|few|TRBJ2-7|NA
CASSAAGTVPYEQYF
TGCGCCAGCAGCGCCGCCGGGACGGTTCCCTACGAGCAGTACTTC
>TRBV7-2|many|TRBJ2-3|NA
CASSLQATDTQYF
TGTGCCAGCAGCTTACAGGCCACAGATACGCAGTATTTT
>TRBV12-3/TRBV12-4|NA|TRBJ2-3|NA
CASSPGGFKYF
TGTGCCAGCAGCCCCGGCGGATTTAAGTATTTT
>TRBV6-2/TRBV6-3|many|TRBJ2-1|TRBD2
CASTSPFSGGPGYNEQFF
TGTGCCAGCACCTCCCCGTTTAGCGGGGGGCCCGGCTACAATGAGCAGTTCTTC
>TRBV20-1|few|TRBJ1-4|NA
CSARLGNPLAEKLFF
TGCAGTGCTAGACTAGGGAACCCCTTAGCTGAAAAACTGTTTTTT
>TRBV6-2/TRBV6-3|many|TRBJ2-1|NA
CASNDYGGQNEQFF
TGTGCCAGCAACGACTACGGGGGACAGAATGAGCAGTTCTTC
>TRBV12-3/TRBV12-4|many|TRBJ2-1|NA
CASSPAPTSYNEQFF
TGTGCCAGCAGTCCCGCTCCGACCTCCTACAATGAGCAGTTCTTC
>TRBV6-2/TRBV6-3|few|TRBJ2-7|NA
CASSYSREKQYF
TGTGCCAGCAGTTATTCGCGGGAAAAGCAGTACTTC
>TRBV5-1|few|TRBJ2-3|TRBD2
CASSSSGKTDTQYF
TGCGCCAGCAGCTCCAGCGGGAAAACAGATACGCAGTATTTT
>TRBV7-3|many|TRBJ2-1|NA
CASSLLGGDNEQFF
TGTGCCAGCAGCTTACTAGGCGGGGACAATGAGCAGTTCTTC
>TRBV7-2|many|TRBJ2-3|NA
CASSRSTDTQYF
TGTGCCAGCAGCCGAAGCACAGATACGCAGTATTTT
>TRBV27|NA|TRBJ2-6|NA
CASRYQSSGANVLTF
TGTGCCAGCAGGTACCAGAGCTCTGGGGCCAACGTCCTGACTTTC
>TRBV29-1|few|TRBJ1-1|NA
CSVAGGPEAFF
TGCAGCGTTGCCGGAGGACCTGAAGCTTTCTTT
>TRBV29-1|many|TRBJ2-5|TRBD2
CSVASGTQETQYF
TGCAGCGTGGCTAGCGGGACCCAAGAGACCCAGTACTTC
>TRBV4-2|many|TRBJ2-1|TRBD1
CASSRTGYNEQFF
TGTGCCAGCAGCCGGACAGGGTACAATGAGCAGTTCTTC
>TRBV28|many|TRBJ1-5|TRBD1
CASSSTGTGGGNQPQHF
TGTGCCAGCAGCTCCACCGGGACAGGGGGCGGCAATCAGCCCCAGCATTTT
>TRBV10-3|many|TRBJ1-5|TRBD1
CAISLGTGENQPQHF
TGTGCCATCAGTCTGGGGACAGGCGAAAATCAGCCCCAGCATTTT
>TRBV7-9|few|TRBJ2-2|NA
CASSLRRENTGELFF
TGTGCCAGCAGCTTACGGCGGGAGAACACCGGGGAGCTGTTTTTT
>TRBV3-1|few|TRBJ2-7|NA
CASSQDQAGSYEQYF
TGTGCCAGCAGCCAAGATCAGGCAGGCTCCTACGAGCAGTACTTC
>TRBV5-1|NA|TRBJ2-7|TRBD1
CASSRIGTGGSYEQYF
TGCGCCAGCAGTCGAATAGGGACAGGGGGCTCCTACGAGCAGTACTTC
>TRBV12-3/TRBV12-4|many|TRBJ1-1|TRBD1
CASRPGQGYTEAFF
TGTGCCAGCAGGCCGGGACAGGGGTACACTGAAGCTTTCTTT
>TRBV7-9|few|TRBJ1-1|NA
CASSLGGQNEAFF
TGTGCCAGCAGCTTAGGAGGACAGAACGAAGCTTTCTTT
>TRBV20-1|many|TRBJ2-7|NA
CSASGRTGLYEQYF
TGCAGTGCTTCCGGGAGAACAGGGCTATACGAGCAGTACTTC
>TRBV28|NA|TRBJ1-5|NA
CASRDTNQPQHF
TGTGCCAGCAGGGACACCAATCAGCCCCAGCATTTT
>TRBV20-1|many|TRBJ2-2|NA
CSARAPKDTGELFF
TGCAGTGCTAGAGCACCGAAGGACACCGGGGAGCTGTTTTTT
>TRBV4-1|NA|TRBJ1-6|NA
CASSQELRKLSSYNSPLHF
TGCGCCAGCAGCCAAGAACTCCGAAAGTTGAGCTCCTATAATTCACCCCTCCACTTT
>TRBV5-8|few|TRBJ1-2|NA
CASSLSGEIPNGYTF
TGTGCCAGCAGCTTGAGCGGTGAGATACCAAATGGCTACACCTTC
>TRBV2|many|TRBJ2-1|TRBD2
CASNVAGEYNEQFF
TGTGCCAGCAATGTCGCGGGGGAGTACAATGAGCAGTTCTTC
>TRBV3-1|many|TRBJ2-3|NA
CASSPRPYTDTQYF
TGTGCCAGCAGCCCCCGGCCTTACACAGATACGCAGTATTTT
>TRBV5-1|many|TRBJ1-2|TRBD1
CASSPGTGVVDGYTF
TGCGCCAGCAGTCCAGGGACAGGGGTAGTGGATGGCTACACCTTC
>TRBV13|many|TRBJ2-7|NA
CASSLRTGRVEAEQYF
TGTGCCAGCAGCCTCAGGACAGGGAGGGTAGAGGCCGAGCAGTACTTC
>TRBV3-1|many|TRBJ1-1|NA
CASSQDRATEAFF
TGTGCCAGCAGCCAAGATCGGGCTACTGAAGCTTTCTTT
>TRBV5-1|many|TRBJ2-1|NA
CASSGHSGSSYNEQFF
TGCGCCAGCAGCGGGCATAGCGGTAGCTCCTACAATGAGCAGTTCTTC
>TRBV10-3|many|TRBJ2-7|NA
CAASGDYEQYF
TGTGCCGCAAGTGGGGACTACGAGCAGTACTTC
>TRBV13|many|TRBJ2-5|NA
CASSSSAVEGTQYF
TGTGCCAGCAGCTCCTCGGCGGTGGAAGGGACCCAGTACTTC
>TRBV20-1|many|TRBJ2-1|NA
CSAGSGSSYNEQFF
TGCAGTGCTGGATCGGGGAGCTCCTACAATGAGCAGTTCTTC
>TRBV24-1|many|TRBJ2-1|TRBD1
CATSDTGTGARYEQFF
TGTGCCACCAGTGACACCGGGACAGGGGCGAGGTATGAGCAGTTCTTC
>TRBV4-3|many|TRBJ2-1|NA
CASSQVFDNEQFF
TGCGCCAGCAGCCAAGTTTTCGACAATGAGCAGTTCTTC
>TRBV7-9|NA|TRBJ2-7|TRBD1
CASVRQGIPYEQYF
TGTGCCAGCGTTAGACAGGGGATTCCCTACGAGCAGTACTTC
>TRBV5-1|few|TRBJ1-1|TRBD1
CASTGDRGEAFF
TGCGCCAGCACCGGAGACAGGGGAGAAGCTTTCTTT
>TRBV6-5|many|TRBJ2-5|NA
CASSYGGEGEETQYF
TGTGCCAGCAGTTACGGCGGCGAAGGAGAAGAGACCCAGTACTTC
>TRBV4-3|many|TRBJ2-1|TRBD2
CASSQDSGTILSSYNEQFF
TGCGCCAGCAGCCAAGACTCCGGGACTATCCTGAGCTCCTACAATGAGCAGTTCTTC
>TRBV4-3|few|TRBJ2-1|NA
CASSQDAFYNEQFF
TGCGCCAGCAGCCAAGACGCTTTTTACAATGAGCAGTTCTTC
>TRBV7-3|many|TRBJ2-2|TRBD2
CASSLLSGANTGELFF
TGTGCCAGCAGCTTGTTGAGCGGGGCCAACACCGGGGAGCTGTTTTTT
>TRBV28|many|TRBJ2-7|NA
CASSFGTYEQYF
TGTGCCAGCAGTTTCGGGACTTACGAGCAGTACTTC
>TRBV12-3/TRBV12-4|NA|TRBJ2-5|NA
CAICALTRLQETQYF
TGTGCCATCTGCGCATTGACTAGACTACAAGAGACCCAGTACTTC
>TRBV5-8|many|TRBJ2-1|TRBD1
CASSIEPGQGFNEQFF
TGTGCCAGCAGCATCGAACCGGGACAGGGGTTCAATGAGCAGTTCTTC